These 3 T cell receptor beta chains originate from one sample sequenced in a study of blood T cell repertoires in COVID-19 (dated by TCRdb to 2018 to 2021). To prepare the library, the immunoSEQ multiplex PCR assay was applied. TCRdb obtained this table from immuneACCESS and retained in-frame rearrangements with V and J assigned. These tables miss some clones; where compared with another copy, unresolved V genes account for less than half of the shortfall, and the remainder is unexplained. The sample profile shows approximately 97,000 clones; almost 80% of them were found once. The top ten constitute approximately 9.6% of the sample. Material for sequencing was peripheral blood. These receptors were taken from a man in his 60s with active or convalescent COVID-19.

The chain has TRBV24-1 and TRBJ1-1; unclear D gene. The CDR3 sequence is 13 residues long. The germline V gene encodes CDR1 KGHDR and CDR2 SFDVKD. V lost 3 bases, J lost 2 bases, and 6 bases lay in between. This CDR3 reads CATSDTVNTEAFF. As DNA, the CDR3 is TGTGCCACCAGTGATACAGTAAACACTGAAGCTTTCTTT.

DNA for the CDR3: TGTGCCAGCAGCTTAGGTCCTGACACCTTTGGCTACACCTTC. Its protein is CASSLGPDTFGYTF. J is TRBJ1-2 and V is TRBV11-3; D remains ambiguous. The germline CDR1 and CDR2 sequences are SGHNT and YENEEA. The germline V and J ends were trimmed by 1 base and 7 bases, with 13 bases remaining between them. The CDR3 extends over 14 amino acids.

The chain carries TRBV19 and TRBJ2-7; D possibly corresponds to TRBD1 (5 bases). The V gene's germline CDR1 is LNHDA and CDR2 SQIVND (reference sequence). The CDR3 loop spans 13 amino acids. Trimming took 5 bases from V and 5 from J, leaving 13 bases between them. The CDR3 region is CASSLQGVHEQYF. CDR3 in DNA: TGTGCCAGTAGTCTGCAGGGTGTCCACGAGCAGTACTTC.